This T cell receptor beta chain originates from a study of identical twins. Using its own MiXCR run on the 5' RACE reads, TCRdb lists one record per CDR3 protein. The table shows approximately 300,000 distinct CDR3 sequences, with roughly 9.8% occurring only once. This clonotype came up many times. What it recognizes is unknown. Study results and limitations: Insertions were reduced in abundant cord blood beta clonotypes but not in memory repertoires.

This sample was shared with a second study, whose subject was yellow fever vaccine responses in identical twins.

The sample taken for sequencing was CD8+ T cells sorted from blood. This sequence originates from a woman in her late teens or twenties in good health.

CDR3 residues: CASSHGNSYEQYF. As DNA, the CDR3 is TGCGCCAGCAGCCACGGGAACTCCTACGAGCAGTACTTC. The chain combines TRBV4-3 with TRBJ2-7; possible D gene TRBD2, 5 bases. The CDR3 has 13 residues. Per germline, CDR1 LGHNA and CDR2 YSLEER. V gave up 3 bases and J gave up 0 bases, with 6 bases separating them.